The T cell receptor (beta chain) under discussion was sequenced for a study of blood T cell repertoires in COVID-19. Study information: Samples representing acute and convalescent COVID-19 were sourced from the United States, Italy and Spain. In each case, the material was cDNA or gDNA derived from T cells, B-cell-depleted T cells, or PBMCs.

Authors' analysis steps: Scientists estimated how many nucleated cells there were by amplifying reference gene primers. Measured with immunoSEQ multiplex PCR; TCRdb has only the in-frame clones, and not every one. The D gene and trimming were derived from the DNA, and the V and J assignments and clone size from that table. The table includes about 170,000 clones, approximately 86% detected once. With V trimmed by 1 base and J by 9 bases, 10 bases remained unmatched. The V gene's germline CDR1 is SGHRS and CDR2 YFSETQ. The CDR3 is 16 residues long. This clone came up a few times. The chain uses TRBV5-1 and TRBJ2-1, with 10 bases identical to TRBD2. The sequencing input was peripheral blood. The TCR originated in a man aged 70-80 years with acute or convalescent COVID-19. The CDR3 DNA follows: TGCGCCAGCAGCTTGCCTCAAAGCGGGAGGGCCGGTGAGCAGTTCTTC. This sequence encodes CASSLPQSGRAGEQFF.